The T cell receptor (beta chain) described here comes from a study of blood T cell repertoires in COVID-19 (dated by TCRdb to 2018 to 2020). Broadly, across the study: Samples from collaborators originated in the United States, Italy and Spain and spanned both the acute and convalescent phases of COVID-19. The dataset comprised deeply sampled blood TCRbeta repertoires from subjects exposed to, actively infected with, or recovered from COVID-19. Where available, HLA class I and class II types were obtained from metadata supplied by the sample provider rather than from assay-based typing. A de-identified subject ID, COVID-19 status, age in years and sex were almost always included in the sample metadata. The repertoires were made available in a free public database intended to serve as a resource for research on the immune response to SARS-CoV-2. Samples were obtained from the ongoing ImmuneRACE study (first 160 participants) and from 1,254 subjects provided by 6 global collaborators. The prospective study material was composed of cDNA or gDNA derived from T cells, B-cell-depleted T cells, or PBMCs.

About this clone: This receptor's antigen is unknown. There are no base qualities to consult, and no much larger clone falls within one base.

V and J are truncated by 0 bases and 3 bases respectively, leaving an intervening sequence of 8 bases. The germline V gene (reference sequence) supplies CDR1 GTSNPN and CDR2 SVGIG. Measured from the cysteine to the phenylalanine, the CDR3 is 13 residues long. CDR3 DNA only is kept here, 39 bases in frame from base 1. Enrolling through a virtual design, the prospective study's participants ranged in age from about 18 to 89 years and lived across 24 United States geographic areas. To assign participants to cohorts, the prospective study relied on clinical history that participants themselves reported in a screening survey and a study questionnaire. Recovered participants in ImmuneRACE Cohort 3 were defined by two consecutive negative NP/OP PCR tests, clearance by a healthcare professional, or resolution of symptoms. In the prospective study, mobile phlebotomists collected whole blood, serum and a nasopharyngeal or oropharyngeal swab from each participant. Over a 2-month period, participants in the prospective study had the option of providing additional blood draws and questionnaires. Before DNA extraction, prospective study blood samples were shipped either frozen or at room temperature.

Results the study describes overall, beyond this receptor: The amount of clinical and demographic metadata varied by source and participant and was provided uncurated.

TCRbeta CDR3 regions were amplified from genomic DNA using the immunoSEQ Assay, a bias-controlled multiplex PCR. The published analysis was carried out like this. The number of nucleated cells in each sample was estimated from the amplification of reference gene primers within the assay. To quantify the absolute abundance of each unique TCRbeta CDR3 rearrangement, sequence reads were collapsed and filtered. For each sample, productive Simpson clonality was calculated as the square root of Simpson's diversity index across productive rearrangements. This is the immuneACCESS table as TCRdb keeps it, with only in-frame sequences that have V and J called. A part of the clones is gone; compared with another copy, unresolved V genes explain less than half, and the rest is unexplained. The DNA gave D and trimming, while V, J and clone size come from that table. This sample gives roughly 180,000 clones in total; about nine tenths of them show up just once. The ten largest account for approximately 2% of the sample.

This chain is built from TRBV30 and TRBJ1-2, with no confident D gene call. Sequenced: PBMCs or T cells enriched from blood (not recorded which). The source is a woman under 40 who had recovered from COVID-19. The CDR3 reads CAWSVSGYYGYTF. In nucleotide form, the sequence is TGTGCCTGGAGTGTTTCCGGGTACTATGGCTACACCTTC. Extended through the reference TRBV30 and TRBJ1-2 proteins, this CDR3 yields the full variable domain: SQTIHQWPATLVQPVGSPLSLECTVEGTSNPNLYWYRQAAGRGLQLLFYSVGIGQISSEVPQNLSASRPQDRQFILSSKKLLLSDSGFYLCAWSVSGYYGYTFGSGTRLTVV.